The present entry profiles one T cell receptor beta chain with its context. Its specificity is unknown. The data were taken from a study of T cell responses to AZD1222 COVID-19 vaccine. Clones were sequenced by immunoSEQ multiplex PCR, and TCRdb holds only the in-frame ones, with some missing. The sample shows roughly 160,000 clones, around 87% of them seen only once. The CDR3 sequence is 12 residues long. CDR1 and CDR2 (germline): LGHDT, YNNKEL (reference sequence). Trimming took off 4 bases at V and 7 bases at J, with 7 bases between the two ends. Study outcomes and limitations: Reportedly, close to half of spike-specific TCRs are directed against unmutated variant regions.

Second-dose timings of about 4 or about 12 weeks were pooled. This TCR came from an adult who received the AZD1222 COVID-19 vaccine. The specimen was peripheral blood, collected 28 days after the second AZD1222 dose. The chain uses TRBV3-1 (or the pseudogene TRBV3-2) and TRBJ2-2; D might be TRBD2 (5 bases). The CDR3 is CASSRSGGELFF. As DNA, the CDR3 is TGTGCCAGCAGCCGAAGCGGCGGGGAGCTGTTTTTT.